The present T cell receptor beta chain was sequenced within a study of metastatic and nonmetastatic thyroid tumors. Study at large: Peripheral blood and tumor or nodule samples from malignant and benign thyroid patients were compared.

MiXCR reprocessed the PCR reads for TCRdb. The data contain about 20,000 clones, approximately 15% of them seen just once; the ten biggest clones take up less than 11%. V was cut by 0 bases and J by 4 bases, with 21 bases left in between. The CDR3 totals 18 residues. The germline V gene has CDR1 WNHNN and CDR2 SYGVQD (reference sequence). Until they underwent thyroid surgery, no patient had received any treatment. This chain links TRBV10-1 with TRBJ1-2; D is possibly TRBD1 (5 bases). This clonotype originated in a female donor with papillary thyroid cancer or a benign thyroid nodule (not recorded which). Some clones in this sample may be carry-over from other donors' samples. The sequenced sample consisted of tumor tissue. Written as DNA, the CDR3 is TGCGCCAGCAGTGAGTCGAACTGGACATGGATTATTGTCTATGGCTACACCTTC. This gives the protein CASSESNWTWIIVYGYTF.